This passage covers 29 T cell receptor beta chains from one sample sequenced in a study of cytomegalovirus exposure and HLA in healthy donors (TCRdb year 2017). Library method: the immunoSEQ multiplex PCR assay. The multiplex PCR relied on a mix of 60 forward primers for TCR Vbeta segments and 13 reverse primers for TCR Jbeta segments. TCRdb holds this immuneACCESS table with in-frame rearrangements only. Some clones are missing; in checked studies, unresolved V genes explain under half, and the rest has no known cause. Within this sample are 150,000 to 160,000 clones, with 74% of them counted one time only. Of the sample, approximately 2.3% falls within the top ten clones. Sequencing used PBMCs. All receptors derive from a man younger than 45 in good health and CMV-seronegative.

The genes are TRBV28 and TRBJ2-3; 8 nucleotides align to TRBD2. With 4 bases clipped from V and 0 bases from J, the junction kept 12 bases outside the gene matches. The CDR3 runs to 18 residues. Per the germline V gene, CDR1 is MDHEN and CDR2 is SYDVKM. Here the CDR3 reads CASSSLAGGVPSTDTQYF. The DNA of the CDR3 is TGTGCCAGCAGTTCCCTAGCCGGGGGGGTCCCTAGCACAGATACGCAGTATTTT.

The chain recombines TRBV5-4 with TRBJ2-5; TRBD2 matches at 12 bases. The J call may be in error: the DNA end matches TRBJ2-7 better. This CDR3 is 15 amino acids long. Germline-derived CDR1 and CDR2 are SGHNT and YYREEE (reference sequence). The CDR3 reads CASSPWTSGDYEQYF. For the CDR3, the DNA is TGTGCCAGCAGCCCATGGACTAGCGGGGACTACGAGCAGTACTTC.

The chain combines TRBV19 with TRBJ2-2, with 12 bases aligning to TRBD1. Germline CDR1 and CDR2: LNHDA and SQIVND (reference sequence). The CDR3 is 15 residues long. V lost 5 bases to trimming and J lost 6 bases; unmatched junction nucleotides: 4. For the CDR3, the DNA is TGTGCCAGTAGTCTCGGGACAGGGGGCTCCGGGGAGCTGTTTTTT. Translating gives CASSLGTGGSGELFF.

The chain is built from TRBV28 and TRBJ2-1; maybe TRBD2 (6 bases). Trimming stripped 3 bases from V and 10 bases from J, with 13 bases between. The CDR3 has 13 residues. The germline V gene encodes CDR1 MDHEN and CDR2 SYDVKM. The CDR3, as DNA: TGTGCCAGCAGTTTTGGAGGAGGGGAAGAGCAGTTCTTC. Protein product: CASSFGGGEEQFF.

This clone was detected only a few times. The CDR3 DNA reads as TGTGCCAGCAGTCGGGGACTAGCTATTGGGGTAGATACGCAGTATTTT. Translated, it gives CASSRGLAIGVDTQYF. The chain carries TRBV2 and TRBJ2-3; 9 nucleotides line up with TRBD2. Per germline, CDR1 SNHLY and CDR2 FYNNEI. V lost 5 bases, J lost 5 bases, and 11 bases stayed unmatched. The CDR3 consists of 16 residues.

This clone was counted only a few times. V usage is TRBV4-3 and J usage is TRBJ2-5, with 10 nucleotides matching TRBD1. The last part of the DNA fits TRBJ2-7 better; the J call may be wrong. Germline CDR1 and CDR2: LGHNA and YSLEER. This CDR3 is 14 amino acids long. The CDR3 region has the DNA TGCGCCAGCAGCCATGGGACAGGGGAGTACGAGCAGTACTTC. Amino acids: CASSHGTGEYEQYF.

The rearrangement links TRBV28 to TRBJ1-2; TRBD1 is a possible D gene (5 bases). The CDR3 extends over 15 amino acids. V gave up 1 base and J gave up 1 base, with 10 bases separating them. Germline values: CDR1 MDHEN, CDR2 SYDVKM. The CDR3 nucleotides read TGTGCCAGCAGTTTATTACAGGACCTTAACTATGGCTACACCTTC. This sequence encodes CASSLLQDLNYGYTF.

The chain has TRBV5-8 and TRBJ1-1, with D possibly matching TRBD1 (5 bases). The CDR3 spans 15 residues. The germline V gene has CDR1 SGHTS and CDR2 YDEGEE. Trimming cost V 5 bases and J 3 bases, with 17 bases left between them. Written as DNA, the CDR3 is TGTGCCAGCAGAACAAGAGGTGGAGGGGACACTGAAGCTTTCTTT. Translation gives CASRTRGGGDTEAFF.

The rearrangement joins TRBV2 to TRBJ1-2; TRBD1 might be the D (5 bases). The V end lost 10 bases, the J end lost 7 bases, and 13 bases lay between the germline ends. Germline V gene sequence: CDR1 SNHLY, CDR2 FYNNEI. This CDR3 is built from 11 residues. This CDR3 is CATPGPRGYTF. The CDR3 DNA reads as TGTGCCACCCCAGGGCCCCGTGGCTACACCTTC.

This chain uses TRBV25-1 with TRBJ2-2; tentatively, D is TRBD2 (5 bases). The CDR3 has 13 amino acids. In germline, CDR1 is MGHDK, CDR2 SYGVNS. The V end lost 8 bases, the J end lost 5 bases, and 12 bases lay between the germline ends. The CDR3 DNA reads TGTGCCAGCTCCCGGTCGGGGACCGGGGAGCTGTTTTTT. Its translation: CASSRSGTGELFF. Together with reference TRBV25-1 and TRBJ2-2, the CDR3 gives the full variable domain: EADIYQTPRYLVIGTGKKITLECSQTMGHDKMYWYQQDPGMELHLIHYSYGVNSTEKGDLSSESTVSRIRTEHFPLTLESARPSHTSQYLCASSRSGTGELFFGEGSRLTVL.

A word on this clone: The identical CDR3 is also encoded by other nucleotide sequences in the sample. The rearrangement uses TRBV6-1 and TRBJ1-2, with D perhaps matching TRBD1 (5 bases). V was shortened by 6 bases and J by 2 bases, with 16 bases between the two germline ends. This CDR3 is built from 15 residues. The germline V gene has CDR1 MNHNS and CDR2 SASEGT. DNA of the CDR3: TGTGCCAGCAGACCCCTCGGAGGGGAAAACTATGGCTACACCTTC. Translating it yields CASRPLGGENYGYTF.

This chain joins TRBV6-1 and TRBJ2-7, with 11 bases aligning to TRBD1. The trim removed 6 bases at V and 2 bases at J, leaving 0 bases unmatched. This CDR3 region has 13 residues. Germline assignment: CDR1 MNHNS and CDR2 SASEGT. The CDR3 nucleotides read TGTGCCAGCAGGGGACAGGGGGCCTACGAGCAGTACTTC. This encodes CASRGQGAYEQYF.

The DNA for the CDR3 is TGTGCCAGCAGTGAAGCGCTGGGCCAATCTGGGTACGAGCAGTACTTC. Translating gives CASSEALGQSGYEQYF. This chain links TRBV6-1 with TRBJ2-7; D not certain. Germline lookup yields CDR1 MNHNS and CDR2 SASEGT. The CDR3 length is 16 residues. The ends were cut back, 0 bases at V and 4 bases at J, with 16 bases in the middle.

The chain uses TRBV6-1 and TRBJ1-1, with TRBD1 as a possible D gene (5 bases). Trimming shortened V by 3 bases and J by 6 bases, and 11 bases separated the two germline ends. CDR1 and CDR2 (germline): MNHNS, SASEGT. The CDR3 consists of 13 residues. In DNA, the CDR3 is TGTGCCAGCAGTGAGACAGCTAGAGCTGAAGCTTTCTTT. Its translation is CASSETARAEAFF.

V gene TRBV10-3 combines with J gene TRBJ2-5; 8 nucleotides line up with TRBD2. The CDR3 totals 12 residues. Losses at the gene ends were 10 bases for V and 2 bases for J; bases not matched to a gene: 3. Per the germline V gene, CDR1 is ENHRY and CDR2 is SYGVKD. The CDR3 loop is CATGGEQETQYF. CDR3 coding DNA: TGTGCCACCGGGGGGGAGCAAGAGACCCAGTACTTC.

This clone was observed once. The genes are TRBV4-1 and TRBJ1-2; no reliable D call. The CDR3 runs to 14 residues. Trimming removed 0 bases from V and 8 bases from J, with 13 bases in between. The germline CDR1 and CDR2 sequences are MGHRA and YSYEKL. The CDR3 DNA reads as TGCGCCAGCAGCCAAGATGGAGGGTTTGAGGGCTACACCTTC. This encodes CASSQDGGFEGYTF.

The chain uses TRBV28 and TRBJ2-7; the match to TRBD1 covers 7 bases. This CDR3 is built from 14 residues. Looked up from germline, CDR1 is MDHEN and CDR2 is SYDVKM. The V and J ends lost 5 bases and 2 bases, in that order; junction bases with no gene match: 6. CDR3 sequence: CASSIDRDTYEQYF. The DNA for the CDR3 is TGTGCCAGCAGTATCGACAGGGACACCTACGAGCAGTACTTC.

The V gene is TRBV2, the J gene TRBJ2-7, with TRBD1 as a possible D gene (5 bases). Trimming pared 7 bases from V and 4 bases from J, leaving 14 bases between. Germline CDR1 and CDR2: SNHLY and FYNNEI. This CDR3 comprises 13 residues. The CDR3 DNA follows: TGTGCCAGCATGAAGGGGTCTGGGTACGAGCAGTACTTC. This codes for CASMKGSGYEQYF.

This clone was seen only a few times. The rearrangement joins TRBV28 to TRBJ2-7, with D tentatively TRBD2 (5 bases). CDR3 size: 13 residues. The germline V gene has CDR1 MDHEN and CDR2 SYDVKM. The V and J ends lost 5 bases and 7 bases respectively, with 15 bases between them. This CDR3 is CASSGRLGGEQYF. CDR3 sequence (DNA): TGTGCCAGCAGTGGGCGGCTAGGAGGAGAGCAGTACTTC.

A few counts support this clone. This chain joins TRBV19 and TRBJ2-7; 7 nucleotides match TRBD2. The CDR3 covers 12 residues. In germline, CDR1 is LNHDA, CDR2 SQIVND (reference sequence). V lost 11 bases, J lost 2 bases, and 6 bases stayed unmatched. CDR3 loop: CASGRGAYEQYF. CDR3 sequence (DNA): TGTGCCTCAGGGAGGGGCGCCTACGAGCAGTACTTC.

The chain uses TRBV6-1 and TRBJ2-1, with unresolved D. The CDR3 length is 13 residues. Trimming shortened V by 4 bases and J by 8 bases, and 12 bases separated the two germline ends. CDR1 is MNHNS and CDR2 is SASEGT in the germline V gene. Here the CDR3 DNA reads TGTGCCAGCAGTGTCTACCTTTTTGATGAGCAGTTCTTC. This codes for CASSVYLFDEQFF.

V usage is TRBV15 and J usage is TRBJ2-7, with D possibly being TRBD1 (6 bases). From germline, CDR1 is LNHNV and CDR2 YYDKDF (reference sequence). The CDR3 is 15 residues long. V lost 4 bases and J 2 bases, leaving 15 bases between the germline ends. CDR3 residues: CATSKSGQSPYEQYF. The CDR3 coding sequence is TGTGCCACCAGCAAATCTGGACAGTCCCCCTACGAGCAGTACTTC.

This chain joins TRBV5-1 and TRBJ1-1; D uncertain. V lost 5 bases and J lost 5, with 7 bases in between. This CDR3 spans 11 amino acids. Looked up from germline, CDR1 is SGHRS and CDR2 is YFSETQ. CDR3 amino acids: CASRSGTEAFF. CDR3 in DNA: TGCGCCAGCAGGTCGGGGACTGAAGCTTTCTTT.

The genes are TRBV5-4 and TRBJ2-1; 9 bases map to TRBD2. This CDR3 comprises 16 residues. Germline V gene sequence: CDR1 SGHNT, CDR2 YYREEE (reference sequence). The V segment lost 0 bases and the J segment 6 bases; nucleotides outside the gene matches: 7. This CDR3 is CASSLGGLAGINEQFF. The CDR3 DNA follows: TGTGCCAGCAGCTTGGGTGGGCTAGCGGGGATCAATGAGCAGTTCTTC.

In nucleotides, the CDR3 is TGTGCCAGCAGACTCGGACAGGGAGGTAACAATGAGCAGTTCTTC. It specifies CASRLGQGGNNEQFF. The chain couples TRBV6-6 to TRBJ2-1; 8 nucleotides match TRBD1. The CDR3 is 15 residues long. J lost 5 bases, V lost 6 bases, and 9 bases had no gene match. Germline CDR1 and CDR2: MNHNY and SVGAGI (reference sequence).

This clone turned up a few times. The chain uses TRBV30 and TRBJ2-3, with TRBD2 matching over 13 bases. Germline V gene sequence: CDR1 GTSNPN, CDR2 SVGIG (reference sequence). V lost 4 bases and J lost 5; bases outside the gene matches: 12. This CDR3 region has 17 residues. The CDR3 protein is CAWTPFGTSGVRDTQYF. DNA for the CDR3: TGTGCCTGGACTCCATTCGGGACTAGCGGGGTTAGAGATACGCAGTATTTT.

This clone showed up just a few times. The rearrangement links TRBV6-1 to TRBJ1-2, with no clear D. V lost 2 bases, J lost 2 bases, and 3 bases lay in between. This CDR3 comprises 12 residues. Germline V gene sequence: CDR1 MNHNS, CDR2 SASEGT. CDR3 sequence (DNA): TGTGCCAGCAGTGAACAAAACTATGGCTACACCTTC. This sequence encodes CASSEQNYGYTF.

The chain couples TRBV28 to TRBJ1-4; 12 nucleotides match TRBD1. Germline loops: CDR1 MDHEN, CDR2 SYDVKM. The V segment lost 5 bases and the J segment 1 base; nucleotides outside the gene matches: 8. The CDR3 has 18 residues. CDR3 amino acids: CASSLAGQGAVTNEKLFF. The CDR3 DNA reads as TGTGCCAGCAGTCTTGCGGGACAGGGGGCGGTAACTAATGAAAAACTGTTTTTT. The variable domain in full, completed from reference TRBV28 and TRBJ1-4, reads DVKVTQSSRYLVKRTGEKVFLECVQDMDHENMFWYRQDPGLGLRLIYFSYDVKMKEKGDIPEGYSVSREKKERFSLILESASTNQTSMYLCASSLAGQGAVTNEKLFFGSGTQLSVL.

The sample holds a few counts of this clone. The rearrangement uses TRBV5-1 and TRBJ1-1, with D possibly being TRBD1 (6 bases). CDR1 is SGHRS, CDR2 YFSETQ, per germline. V lost 5 bases and J lost 2, with 13 bases in between. This CDR3 has 14 amino acids. The CDR3 nucleotides are TGCGCCAGCAGTCAGGGGCGCGTCAACACTGAAGCTTTCTTT. This codes for CASSQGRVNTEAFF. Full variable domain (outside the CDR3, taken from reference TRBV5-1 and TRBJ1-1): KAGVTQTPRYLIKTRGQQVTLSCSPISGHRSVSWYQQTPGQGLQFLFEYFSETQRNKGNFPGRFSGRQFSNSRSEMNVSTLELGDSALYLCASSQGRVNTEAFFGQGTRLTVV.